This entry lists 18 T cell receptor beta chains sequenced from one sample in a study of beta chain features in type 1 diabetes. Since all of the isolated RNA was reverse transcribed, expressed TCRB transcripts were what got sequenced. The data were produced by immunoSEQ multiplex PCR, yet TCRdb's version contains in-frame clones alone and is incomplete. The sample has over 40,000 clones; around 52% are singletons. The sample consisted of Tregs from blood. The receptors originated from a woman aged 18-29 years in good health.

V gene TRBV5-1 combines with J gene TRBJ2-7; D may be TRBD1 (6 bases). Trimming pared 4 bases from V and 2 bases from J, leaving 7 bases between. The V gene's germline CDR1 is SGHRS and CDR2 YFSETQ. The CDR3 has 12 residues. The CDR3 here is CASSEGAYEQYF. The CDR3, as DNA: TGCGCCAGCAGCGAGGGGGCCTACGAGCAGTACTTC.

The table lists this clone with a few counts. V gene TRBV7-8 combines with J gene TRBJ2-6; D is uncertain. This CDR3 has 15 residues. With 2 bases removed from V and 0 bases from J, the gap between germline ends came to 5 bases. Germline lookup yields CDR1 SGHVS and CDR2 FQNEAQ. CDR3 residues: CASSLSFSGANVLTF. DNA of the CDR3: TGTGCCAGCAGCTTATCCTTCTCTGGGGCCAACGTCCTGACTTTC. Supplemented by reference TRBV7-8 and TRBJ2-6, the full variable domain reads GAGVSQSPRYKVAKRGQDVALRCDPISGHVSLFWYQQALGQGPEFLTYFQNEAQLDKSGLPSDRFFAERPEGSVSTLKIQRTQQEDSAVYLCASSLSFSGANVLTFGAGSRLTVL.

This clone has just a few counts. The rearrangement joins TRBV10-1 to TRBJ2-3; the match to TRBD2 covers 9 bases. Germline CDR1 reads WNHNN; CDR2 reads SYGVQD (reference sequence). The V segment lost 0 bases and the J segment 2 bases; nucleotides outside the gene matches: 15. The CDR3 runs to 20 residues. The CDR3 DNA is TGCGCCAGCAGTGAGTCAGAGCGGGAGGCCGCCCGTTTCTACACAGATACGCAGTATTTT. It yields the protein CASSESEREAARFYTDTQYF.

A word on this clone: Relative to the germline gene, one junction end is altered; a read error may explain this. The chain has TRBV4-1 and TRBJ2-2; no firm D call. The CDR3 is 16 residues long. Looked up from germline, CDR1 is MGHRA and CDR2 is YSYEKL. DNA for the CDR3: TGCGCCAGCAGCCAAGATAACTCCAGGCCGACCGCGGAGCTGTTTTTT. The encoded protein is CASSQDNSRPTAELFF.

The chain carries TRBV6-1 and TRBJ1-1; TRBD1 is a possible D gene (6 bases). V lost 5 bases to trimming and J lost 2 bases, with 12 bases between them. The CDR3 loop spans 14 amino acids. Per germline, CDR1 MNHNS and CDR2 SASEGT. For the CDR3, the DNA is TGTGCCAGCAGTTTTCAGGGGATTAACACTGAAGCTTTCTTT. Translating gives CASSFQGINTEAFF.

This clone has more than one count but fewer than ten. The J gene is TRBJ1-2, the V gene TRBV6-6; D unresolved. This CDR3 has 11 residues. V lost 2 bases and J 7 bases, leaving 5 bases between the germline ends. Germline values: CDR1 MNHNY, CDR2 SVGAGI (reference sequence). CDR3 DNA sequence: TGTGCCAGCAGTTACGAGGGTGGCTACACCTTC. Encoded protein: CASSYEGGYTF.

Turning to this clone: The sample holds other DNA sequences that translate to the same CDR3. CDR3 nucleotide sequence: TGTGCCAGCAGCCTCGTTGGCGGCTCTGGGGCCAACGTCCTGACTTTC. This gives the protein CASSLVGGSGANVLTF. The chain recombines TRBV5-5 with TRBJ2-6; unclear D gene. The CDR3 has 16 residues. The V end lost 4 bases, the J end lost 0 bases, and 11 bases lay between the germline ends. Germline assignment: CDR1 SGHKS and CDR2 YYEKEE (reference sequence).

The V and J genes are TRBV19 and TRBJ2-1; TRBD2 agrees at 14 bases. The CDR3 contains 18 residues. Germline trimming cut 3 bases from V and 6 bases from J; bases unmatched to any gene: 10. The germline gives CDR1 LNHDA, CDR2 SQIVND (reference sequence). CDR3 sequence (DNA): TGTGCCAGTAGTATCAGAACGGGACTAGCGGGAGTTGGCAATGAGCAGTTCTTC. It yields the protein CASSIRTGLAGVGNEQFF.

CDR3 protein: CASSLGQGGNIQYF. CDR3 nucleotide sequence: TGTGCCAGCAGCTTAGGCCAGGGTGGAAACATTCAGTACTTC. The chain joins TRBV13 to TRBJ2-4, with D possibly matching TRBD1 (5 bases). Germline CDR1 PRHDT, CDR2 FYEKMQ (reference sequence). V was cut by 0 bases and J by 6 bases, with 9 bases left in between. This CDR3 is built from 14 residues.

With regard to this clone: Other nucleotide sequences from this sample produce the same CDR3. This chain joins TRBV28 and TRBJ2-3; TRBD2 aligns across 7 bases. This CDR3 has 15 residues. Trimming cost V 7 bases and J 3 bases; bases outside gene matches: 10. Germline CDR1 and CDR2: MDHEN and SYDVKM. For the CDR3, the DNA is TGTGCCAGCACTTCATGGGAGGGCGGGACAGATACGCAGTATTTT. Translated: CASTSWEGGTDTQYF.

This clone has a handful of counts. CDR3 coding DNA: TGTGCCTGGAGTGGTACTAGCACCGGGACAGATACGCAGTATTTT. It encodes CAWSGTSTGTDTQYF. The V call is TRBV30, the J call TRBJ2-3; possibly TRBD2 for D (6 bases). V was shortened by 1 base and J by 3 bases, with 14 bases between the two germline ends. CDR1 is GTSNPN, CDR2 SVGIG, per germline (reference sequence). This CDR3 is built from 15 residues.

This clone has a handful of counts. The chain carries TRBV15 and TRBJ2-5; no clear D gene. Germline V CDR1 and CDR2: LNHNV, YYDKDF (reference sequence). The length of the CDR3 is 11 residues. V was pared by 4 bases and J by 5 bases, with 5 bases between. CDR3 in DNA: TGTGCCACCAGCACTAGGGAGACCCAGTACTTC. Its translation is CATSTRETQYF.

The chain couples TRBV28 to TRBJ2-7; perhaps TRBD2 as D (5 bases). The CDR3 has 13 residues. The ends were cut back, 8 bases at V and 5 bases at J, with 16 bases in the middle. CDR1 is MDHEN and CDR2 is SYDVKM in the germline V gene. CDR3 loop: CASGTGKWNEQYF. The CDR3 nucleotides are TGTGCCAGCGGAACGGGAAAGTGGAACGAGCAGTACTTC.

The table lists this clone with a few counts. The chain carries TRBV7-2 and TRBJ1-6; 7 positions match TRBD1. Germline V CDR1 and CDR2: SGHTA, FQGNSA. With V trimmed by 3 bases and J by 5 bases, 13 bases remained unmatched. CDR3 length: 18 amino acids. In DNA form, the CDR3 reads TGTGCCAGCAGCTTTAGTTTTTTCCGGGACAGAGATAATTCACCCCTCCACTTT. Translating it yields CASSFSFFRDRDNSPLHF.

In its sample, this clone was seen once. This chain links TRBV7-6 with TRBJ1-3; D is perhaps TRBD1 (5 bases). The CDR3 has 15 residues. Looked up from germline, CDR1 is SGHVS and CDR2 is FNYEAQ. Trimming cost V 2 bases and J 0 bases, with 8 bases left between them. The CDR3 DNA follows: TGTGCCAGCAGCTTAAACAGGAACTCTGGAAACACCATATATTTT. Translated, it gives CASSLNRNSGNTIYF.

V gene TRBV6-6 combines with J gene TRBJ2-6; TRBD1 might be the D (5 bases). This CDR3 has 15 amino acids. V shed 5 bases and J shed 0 bases, with 8 bases lying between them. Germline V gene lookup returns CDR1 MNHNY and CDR2 SVGAGI (reference sequence). The DNA for the CDR3 is TGTGCCAGCAGTCGACAGCTCTCTGGGGCCAACGTCCTGACTTTC. This sequence encodes CASSRQLSGANVLTF.

The table lists this clone with a few counts. The chain joins TRBV4-3 to TRBJ1-5; TRBD1 matches 10 bases. V was clipped by 2 bases and J by 3 bases; unmatched bases: 4. CDR1 LGHNA and CDR2 YSLEER come from the germline V gene. This CDR3 region has 16 residues. The CDR3 loop reads CASSQSGTGDNQPQHF. The CDR3 DNA is TGCGCCAGCAGCCAATCCGGGACAGGGGACAATCAGCCCCAGCATTTT.

This chain's CDR3 is CASRNLAGGPHEQYF. The DNA for the CDR3 is TGTGCCAGCAGAAACCTAGCGGGAGGGCCCCACGAGCAGTACTTC. The chain is built from TRBV2 and TRBJ2-7; 12 bases align to TRBD2. From germline, CDR1 is SNHLY and CDR2 FYNNEI. The V and J ends lost 6 bases and 5 bases, in that order; junction bases with no gene match: 8. The CDR3 is 15 residues long.